The 25 T cell receptor beta chains in this list originate from one sample, sequenced in a study of T cells of healthy individuals. MiXCR, applied by TCRdb to the 5' RACE reads, yields one record per CDR3 protein. In the table there are fewer than 90,000 distinct CDR3 sequences, approximately 5.4% of which are singletons. These receptors were obtained from a female donor in good health.

The sample holds a few counts of this clonotype. The rearrangement links TRBV24-1 to TRBJ2-1; 10 nucleotides match TRBD2. CDR1 and CDR2 (germline): KGHDR, SFDVKD. Germline trimming cut 1 base from V and 5 bases from J; bases unmatched to any gene: 4. The CDR3 runs to 16 residues. The CDR3 DNA is TGTGCCACCAGTGATTTCAGCGGGGGGGACCACAATGAGCAGTTCTTC. Encoded protein: CATSDFSGGDHNEQFF.

This clonotype was counted at least ten times. The V gene is TRBV12-3 or TRBV12-4, the J gene TRBJ2-1; 10 nucleotides match TRBD2. The CDR3 totals 15 residues. With V trimmed by 6 bases and J by 0 bases, 2 bases remained unmatched. The CDR3 loop reads CASRASGSSYNEQFF. CDR3 nucleotide sequence: TGTGCCAGCAGGGCTAGCGGGAGCTCCTACAATGAGCAGTTCTTC.

V gene TRBV18 combines with J gene TRBJ1-1, with a tentative D call TRBD1 (5 bases). This CDR3 has 12 amino acids. Germline V gene sequence: CDR1 KGHSH, CDR2 LQKENI. V was trimmed by 6 bases and J by 8 bases, leaving 13 bases between them. CDR3 in amino acids: CASSGWDGEAFF. In DNA form, the CDR3 reads TGTGCCAGCTCCGGCTGGGACGGCGAAGCTTTCTTT.

The V and J genes are TRBV27 and TRBJ2-1; D not certain. V lost 2 bases, J lost 5 bases, and 16 bases lay in between. This CDR3 contains 16 residues. Germline V gives CDR1 MNHEY, CDR2 SMNVEV (reference sequence). The CDR3 is CASSLTDLGRNNEQFF. CDR3 sequence (DNA): TGTGCCAGCAGTTTAACGGATCTAGGGCGTAACAATGAGCAGTTCTTC.

In its sample, this clonotype was seen many times. The chain couples TRBV14 to TRBJ2-7, with 12 bases matching TRBD2. From germline, CDR1 is SGHDN and CDR2 FVKESK. The trim removed 0 bases at V and 3 bases at J, leaving 0 bases unmatched. The CDR3 runs 15 residues. Written as DNA, the CDR3 is TGTGCCAGCAGCCAAGAGACTAGCGGGAGCTACGAGCAGTACTTC. Its protein is CASSQETSGSYEQYF. The variable domain in full, with the rest retrieved from reference TRBV14 and TRBJ2-7, is EAGVTQFPSHSVIEKGQTVTLRCDPISGHDNLYWYRRVMGKEIKFLLHFVKESKQDESGMPNNRFLAERTGGTYSTLKVQPAELEDSGVYFCASSQETSGSYEQYFGPGTRLTVT.

V usage is TRBV11-1 and J usage is TRBJ2-3, with 9 bases matching TRBD2. This CDR3 region has 17 residues. Germline CDR1 SGHAT, CDR2 FQDESV (reference sequence). The J segment lost 7 bases and the V segment lost 4 bases, leaving 15 bases of the junction unmatched. This CDR3 is CASSSSGRPPLLYTQYF. In DNA form, the CDR3 reads TGTGCCAGCAGCTCCAGCGGGAGGCCCCCTCTTCTATATACGCAGTATTTT.

This clonotype was counted a few times. The V gene is TRBV12-3 or TRBV12-4, the J gene TRBJ1-4; D gene unclear. The CDR3 has 14 residues. The V end lost 3 bases, the J end lost 7 bases, and 12 bases lay between the germline ends. CDR3 in DNA: TGTGCCAGCAGTTTGACCCCAATAGGTGAAAAACTGTTTTTT. Translated, it gives CASSLTPIGEKLFF.

In this sample, this clonotype turned up many times. V usage is TRBV10-3 and J usage is TRBJ2-7; no firm D call. The germline CDR1 and CDR2 sequences are ENHRY and SYGVKD. V lost 0 bases to trimming and J lost 7 bases, with 10 bases between them. CDR3 length: 13 residues. CDR3 coding DNA: TGTGCCATCAGTGAGTCTGTGAGCCCGGAGCAGTACTTC. This sequence encodes CAISESVSPEQYF.

This clonotype was seen at least ten times. The chain couples TRBV5-4 to TRBJ1-1; TRBD1 agrees at 10 bases. From germline, CDR1 is SGHNT and CDR2 YYREEE (reference sequence). V was clipped by 3 bases and J by 10 bases; unmatched bases: 12. The CDR3 sequence is 15 residues long. The CDR3 DNA sequence: TGTGCCAGCAGCTCCCCGGGACAGGGGATGAGGGGAGCTTTCTTT. This translates into CASSSPGQGMRGAFF.

This clonotype was detected ten times or more. This chain connects TRBV7-2 to TRBJ2-7; 13 bases fit TRBD2. Germline assignment: CDR1 SGHTA and CDR2 FQGNSA. CDR3 length: 13 amino acids. V shed 8 bases, J shed 6 bases, and the junction held 4 bases outside the gene matches. Here the CDR3 DNA reads TGTGCCAGCCTGGGACTAGCGGGACGCGAGCAGTACTTC. Protein sequence: CASLGLAGREQYF. Filled out from reference TRBV7-2 and TRBJ2-7, the complete variable domain reads GAGVSQSPSNKVTEKGKDVELRCDPISGHTALYWYRQSLGQGLEFLIYFQGNSAPDKSGLPSDRFSAERTGGSVSTLTIQRTQQEDSAVYLCASLGLAGREQYFGPGTRLTVT.

This clonotype was found many times. The rearrangement uses TRBV28 and TRBJ2-3; D remains ambiguous. The CDR3 is 13 residues long. Germline CDR1 MDHEN, CDR2 SYDVKM. V dropped 0 bases and J dropped 4 bases, with 5 bases sitting between them. The CDR3 region is CASSLWSADTQYF. The CDR3 DNA reads TGTGCCAGCAGTTTATGGTCTGCAGATACGCAGTATTTT.

V and J are TRBV9 and TRBJ2-7; D is undetermined. From germline, CDR1 is SGDLS and CDR2 YYNGEE. The CDR3 consists of 13 residues. V shed 4 bases and J shed 4 bases, with 12 bases lying between them. CDR3 bases: TGTGCCAGCAGCCTTATTCCCGGATACGAGCAGTACTTC. Protein sequence: CASSLIPGYEQYF.

This clonotype was counted many times. The chain recombines TRBV28 with TRBJ1-2, with 11 bases fitting TRBD1. Germline assignment: CDR1 MDHEN and CDR2 SYDVKM. V lost 6 bases and J lost 3; bases outside the gene matches: 6. CDR3 length equals 15 residues. The CDR3 sequence: CASSAGTGGYYGYTF. In DNA form, the CDR3 reads TGTGCCAGCAGCGCGGGGACAGGGGGTTACTATGGCTACACCTTC.

In this sample, this clonotype turned up many times. In nucleotides, the CDR3 is TGTGCCAGCAGTGATTCAGGGGGGTATGAAAAACTGTTTTTT. It codes for CASSDSGGYEKLFF. The chain links TRBV2 to TRBJ1-4, with 7 bases aligning to TRBD1. The CDR3 has 14 amino acids. Trimming removed 3 bases from V and 6 bases from J; junction bases left unmatched: 4. CDR1 is SNHLY and CDR2 is FYNNEI in the germline V gene.

The chain combines TRBV27 with TRBJ1-1; tentative D call: TRBD1 (5 bases). The CDR3 has 16 residues. Trimming left V 0 bases short and J 0 bases short, with 11 bases between. CDR1 is MNHEY and CDR2 is SMNVEV in the germline V gene (reference sequence). For the CDR3, the DNA is TGTGCCAGCAGTTTATCGGGGCTAATACTGAACACTGAAGCTTTCTTT. Its protein is CASSLSGLILNTEAFF.

This chain joins TRBV12-3 or TRBV12-4 and TRBJ1-1, with D hard to call. The CDR3 is 13 amino acids. The V gene lost 6 bases and the J gene lost 1 base, with 9 bases spanning the gap. The CDR3 DNA follows: TGTGCCAGCAGCCCTATTGAGAACACTGAAGCTTTCTTT. Encoded protein: CASSPIENTEAFF.

The rearrangement links TRBV9 to TRBJ1-2, with a tentative D call TRBD1 (5 bases). The CDR3 spans 14 residues. V was pared by 3 bases and J by 1 base, with 10 bases between. CDR1 is SGDLS, CDR2 YYNGEE, per germline. The CDR3: CASSAEGNNYGYTF. CDR3 nucleotide sequence: TGTGCCAGCAGCGCAGAGGGGAATAACTATGGCTACACCTTC.

This clonotype was recorded a few times. CDR3 sequence reads: CASSVSGTSGYLYDTQYF. The CDR3, as DNA: TGTGCCAGCAGCGTCTCCGGGACTAGCGGGTATTTATATGATACGCAGTATTTT. This sequence joins TRBV7-2 and TRBJ2-3, with 12 bases aligning to TRBD2. The CDR3 covers 18 residues. V gave up 5 bases and J gave up 6 bases; unmatched junction bases: 15. Per the germline V gene, CDR1 is SGHTA and CDR2 is FQGNSA.

The chain links TRBV5-1 to TRBJ1-4; D is possibly TRBD1 (5 bases). Trimming took 3 bases from V and 0 from J, leaving 15 bases between them. Germline V gene lookup returns CDR1 SGHRS and CDR2 YFSETQ. The CDR3 loop spans 17 amino acids. The CDR3 spells CASSWPRGSATNEKLFF. The CDR3 DNA reads as TGCGCCAGCAGCTGGCCGCGGGGGAGCGCAACTAATGAAAAACTGTTTTTT.

In the case of this clonotype: A read error is possible here, since a much larger clone lies one base away. V usage is TRBV6-5 and J usage is TRBJ2-7; 9 bases are shared with TRBD1. V was pared by 4 bases and J by 3 bases, with 4 bases of the junction left unmatched. The CDR3 is 14 residues long. Germline assignment: CDR1 MNHEY and CDR2 SVGAGI. The DNA for the CDR3 is TGTGCCAGCAGTTCCGGGACAGGGAACTACGAGCAGTACTTC. The encoded protein is CASSSGTGNYEQYF.

This clonotype showed up many times. One end of the junction does not line up with germline, which may come from a read error. The chain carries TRBV4-3 and TRBJ2-3; 9 bases are shared with TRBD1. CDR3 length equals 17 residues. Germline lookup yields CDR1 LGHNA and CDR2 YSLEER. As DNA, the CDR3 is TGCGCCAGCAGCGAAGACAGGGGGAGTGGGATTTCAGATACGCAGTATTTT. Encoded protein: CASSEDRGSGISDTQYF.

This chain connects TRBV25-1 to TRBJ1-2, with 11 bases matching TRBD1. Looked up from germline, CDR1 is MGHDK and CDR2 is SYGVNS. This CDR3 is built from 14 residues. V shed 7 bases, J shed 2 bases, and the junction held 3 bases outside the gene matches. CDR3 DNA sequence: TGTGCCAGCACCAGGACAGGGGGCAACTATGGCTACACCTTC. Its protein is CASTRTGGNYGYTF.

This clonotype was detected many times. One end of the junction is discordant with germline, which a read error may explain. V and J are TRBV7-7 and TRBJ2-7, with 9 bases lining up with TRBD1. The CDR3 sequence is 14 residues long. Per germline, CDR1 SSHAT and CDR2 FNYEAQ (reference sequence). The CDR3 region is CASSPGTGSYEQYF. The CDR3, as DNA: TGTGCTAGCAGCCCCGGGACAGGGTCCTACGAGCAGTACTTC.

This clonotype was observed many times. V and J are TRBV7-9 and TRBJ2-7; TRBD2 aligns across 10 bases. V dropped 6 bases and J dropped 6; count of bases not matched to a gene: 5. Looked up from germline, CDR1 is SEHNR and CDR2 is FQNEAQ (reference sequence). CDR3 length: 13 amino acids. The DNA for the CDR3 is TGTGCCAGCAGAGGGCTAGCGGGAGTCGAGCAGTACTTC. Amino acids: CASRGLAGVEQYF.

V gene TRBV30 combines with J gene TRBJ1-2, with D possibly TRBD1 on 5 matching bases. V was clipped by 3 bases and J by 4 bases, with 18 bases between them. The CDR3 covers 15 residues. In germline, CDR1 is GTSNPN, CDR2 SVGIG (reference sequence). The CDR3 bases are TGTGCCTGGAGCGGACCACAGGTTTACGGCTATGGCTACACCTTC. Its protein product is CAWSGPQVYGYGYTF.